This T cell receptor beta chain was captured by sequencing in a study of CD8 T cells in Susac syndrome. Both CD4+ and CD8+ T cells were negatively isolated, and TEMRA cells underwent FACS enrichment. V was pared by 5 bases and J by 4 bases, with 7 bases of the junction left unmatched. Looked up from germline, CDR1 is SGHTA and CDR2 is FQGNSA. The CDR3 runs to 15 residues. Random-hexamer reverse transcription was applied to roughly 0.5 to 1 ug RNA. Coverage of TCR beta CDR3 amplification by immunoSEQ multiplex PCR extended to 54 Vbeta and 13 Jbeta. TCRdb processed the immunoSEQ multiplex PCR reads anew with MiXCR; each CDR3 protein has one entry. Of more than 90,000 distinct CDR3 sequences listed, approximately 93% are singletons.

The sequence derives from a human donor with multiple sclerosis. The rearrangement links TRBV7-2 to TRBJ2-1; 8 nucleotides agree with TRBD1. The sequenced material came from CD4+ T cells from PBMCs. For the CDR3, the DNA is TGTGCCAGCAGCACCTGGACAGGGCGATACAATGAGCAGTTCTTC. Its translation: CASSTWTGRYNEQFF.